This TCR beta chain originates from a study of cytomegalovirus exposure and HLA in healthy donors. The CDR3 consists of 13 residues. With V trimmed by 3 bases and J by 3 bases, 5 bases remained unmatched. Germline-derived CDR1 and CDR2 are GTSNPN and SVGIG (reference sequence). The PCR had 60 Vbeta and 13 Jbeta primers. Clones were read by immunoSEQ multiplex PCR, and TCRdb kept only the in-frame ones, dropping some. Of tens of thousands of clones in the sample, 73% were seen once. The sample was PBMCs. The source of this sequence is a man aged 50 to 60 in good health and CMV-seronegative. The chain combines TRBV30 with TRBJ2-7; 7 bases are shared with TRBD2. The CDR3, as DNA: TGTGCCTGGAGGGGCGGGGGAAACTACGAGCAGTACTTC. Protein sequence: CAWRGGGNYEQYF. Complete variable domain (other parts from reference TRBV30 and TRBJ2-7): SQTIHQWPATLVQPVGSPLSLECTVEGTSNPNLYWYRQAAGRGLQLLFYSVGIGQISSEVPQNLSASRPQDRQFILSSKKLLLSDSGFYLCAWRGGGNYEQYFGPGTRLTVT.